What follows are 30 T cell receptor beta chains derived from one specimen sequenced in a study of blood T cell repertoires in COVID-19. Using immunoSEQ multiplex PCR, the repertoire was profiled, and TCRdb retains in-frame clones only, with some absent. The profile shows about 50,000 clones, roughly 91% of them singletons. Source material: peripheral blood. The source is a human donor in a cohort sampled during active COVID-19.

The chain employs TRBV18 and TRBJ2-2; 8 bases are a match to TRBD1. This CDR3 has 14 residues. Trimming took 8 bases from V and 5 from J; bases not matched to a gene: 7. The germline V gene encodes CDR1 KGHSH and CDR2 LQKENI. CDR3 in amino acids: CASTRQGNTGELFF. The DNA for the CDR3 is TGTGCCAGCACTCGACAGGGGAATACCGGGGAGCTGTTTTTT.

V usage is TRBV5-4 and J usage is TRBJ2-2; TRBD2 matches 8 bases. Trimming took 4 bases from V and 6 from J; bases not matched to a gene: 8. The CDR3 totals 15 residues. Germline V lookup: CDR1 SGHNT, CDR2 YYREEE (reference sequence). This chain's CDR3 is CASSIPLAGPGELFF. The CDR3 DNA follows: TGTGCCAGCAGCATACCTCTAGCGGGCCCCGGGGAGCTGTTTTTT.

This CDR3 is CASNIQASYEQYV. The DNA of the CDR3 is TGTGCCAGCAACATACAGGCTTCCTACGAGCAGTACGTC. The chain is built from TRBV2 and TRBJ2-7; TRBD1 is a possible D gene (5 bases). The CDR3 length is 13 residues. Per the germline V gene, CDR1 is SNHLY and CDR2 is FYNNEI. V lost 7 bases, J lost 1 base, and 11 bases lay in between.

The J gene is TRBJ1-1, the V gene TRBV27; TRBD1 matches 8 bases. CDR1 is MNHEY and CDR2 is SMNVEV in the germline V gene (reference sequence). Trimming at V came to 7 bases and at J to 4 bases, leaving 5 bases not matched to a gene. The CDR3 has 13 residues. CDR3 in amino acids: CASTRTGFTEAFF. The CDR3 nucleotides read TGTGCCAGCACCCGGACAGGGTTCACTGAAGCTTTCTTT.

This clone came up once. This chain joins TRBV6-1 and TRBJ1-2; D unresolved. The CDR3 extends over 13 amino acids. CDR1 and CDR2 (germline): MNHNS, SASEGT. V lost 3 bases to trimming and J lost 7 bases, with 12 bases between them. As DNA, the CDR3 is TGTGCCAGCAGTGAGGGCATTCACCGTGGCTACACCTTC. Amino acids: CASSEGIHRGYTF.

V and J are TRBV4-3 and TRBJ2-1, with 11 bases lining up with TRBD2. Germline V CDR1 and CDR2: LGHNA, YSLEER. The V gene end was trimmed by 4 bases and the J gene end by 5 bases; junction bases not matched to a gene: 4. The CDR3 runs 15 residues. DNA of the CDR3: TGCGCCAGCAGCCTGGGACTAGCGGAGAACAATGAGCAGTTCTTC. Residues: CASSLGLAENNEQFF.

V is TRBV5-4 and J is TRBJ2-3, with TRBD2 identical over 10 bases. Losses at the gene ends were 0 bases for V and 4 bases for J; bases not matched to a gene: 5. This CDR3 is built from 16 residues. From germline, CDR1 is SGHNT and CDR2 YYREEE (reference sequence). CDR3 sequence (DNA): TGTGCCAGCAGCTTGGGACTAGCGGGTGCGTCAGATACGCAGTATTTT. Protein product: CASSLGLAGASDTQYF. The complete variable domain, with remaining parts taken from reference TRBV5-4 and TRBJ2-3, reads ETGVTQSPTHLIKTRGQQVTLRCSSQSGHNTVSWYQQALGQGPQFIFQYYREEENGRGNFPPRFSGLQFPNYSSELNVNALELDDSALYLCASSLGLAGASDTQYFGPGTRLTVL.

The chain couples TRBV7-8 to TRBJ2-5; TRBD1 agrees at 7 bases. Germline V lookup: CDR1 SGHVS, CDR2 FQNEAQ. V trimming: 5 bases; J trimming: 5 bases; junction bases outside the gene matches: 14. The CDR3 loop spans 16 amino acids. CDR3 region: CASSPQGVRTHETQYF. In nucleotides, the CDR3 is TGTGCCAGCAGCCCGCAGGGGGTGAGGACTCATGAGACCCAGTACTTC.

The gene calls are TRBV11-3 and TRBJ2-7; 8 bases line up with TRBD1. This CDR3 region has 15 residues. The V gene's germline CDR1 is SGHNT and CDR2 YENEEA. V was clipped by 5 bases and J by 0 bases; unmatched bases: 6. CDR3 DNA: TGTGCCAGCAGCCTTGACAGGGGACCCTCCTACGAGCAGTACTTC. Translation: CASSLDRGPSYEQYF.

The V call is TRBV6-6, the J call TRBJ1-1; TRBD1 matches 10 bases. From germline, CDR1 is MNHNY and CDR2 SVGAGI (reference sequence). The CDR3 length is 16 residues. The trim removed 6 bases at V and 4 bases at J, leaving 11 bases unmatched. CDR3 region: CASRRTSGTGATEAFF. The CDR3 coding sequence is TGTGCCAGCAGACGGACTTCCGGGACAGGGGCCACTGAAGCTTTCTTT.

V is TRBV9 and J is TRBJ2-7, with 10 bases fitting TRBD2. V shed 0 bases, J shed 2 bases, and the junction held 11 bases outside the gene matches. CDR1 is SGDLS and CDR2 is YYNGEE in the germline V gene. CDR3 size: 18 residues. CDR3 protein: CASSVVKREGPWPYEQYV. CDR3 nucleotide sequence: TGTGCCAGCAGCGTAGTGAAGCGGGAGGGCCCATGGCCCTACGAGCAGTACGTC.

The chain combines TRBV5-6 with TRBJ1-1; a weak D match, TRBD1 (6 bases). The V and J ends lost 1 base and 4 bases respectively, with 14 bases between them. Looked up from germline, CDR1 is SGHDT and CDR2 is YYEEEE. The CDR3 has 15 residues. The CDR3 bases are TGTGCCAGCAGCTTGCGGGGGGCAGCGGCCACTGAAGCTTTCTTT. Its translation is CASSLRGAAATEAFF.

V gene TRBV12-3 or TRBV12-4 combines with J gene TRBJ1-1; D ambiguous. CDR3 size: 12 residues. V was shortened by 6 bases and J by 1 base, with 6 bases between the two germline ends. The CDR3 protein is CASSSWNTEAFF. CDR3 in DNA: TGTGCCAGCAGCTCGTGGAACACTGAAGCTTTCTTT.

The chain has TRBV6-5 and TRBJ2-3; the D is unclear. Between the trimmed V and J ends, which lost 5 bases and 5 bases, there was a span of 11 bases. The length of the CDR3 is 13 residues. Looked up from germline, CDR1 is MNHEY and CDR2 is SVGAGI. CDR3: CASSPRGVDTQYF. For the CDR3, the DNA is TGTGCCAGCAGTCCCCGCGGCGTAGATACGCAGTATTTT.

The chain recombines TRBV19 with TRBJ1-3, with TRBD1 matching 7 bases. Trimming at V came to 5 bases and at J to 0 bases, leaving 4 bases not matched to a gene. The germline V gene has CDR1 LNHDA and CDR2 SQIVND (reference sequence). There are 15 residues in the CDR3. As DNA, the CDR3 is TGTGCCAGTAGTGTCGGGACAGCCTCTGGAAACACCATATATTTT. It encodes CASSVGTASGNTIYF.

This chain connects TRBV5-1 to TRBJ2-3; 11 bases map to TRBD1. Germline loops: CDR1 SGHRS, CDR2 YFSETQ. Trimming at V came to 0 bases and at J to 4 bases, leaving 4 bases not matched to a gene. The CDR3 extends over 16 amino acids. The CDR3 sequence: CASSLELGQGADTQYF. The DNA of the CDR3 is TGCGCCAGCAGCTTGGAATTGGGACAGGGGGCAGATACGCAGTATTTT.

The gene calls are TRBV18 and TRBJ2-5; 7 bases are a match to TRBD1. The CDR3 is 12 residues long. The germline V gene has CDR1 KGHSH and CDR2 LQKENI. Trimming took 5 bases from V and 3 from J; bases not matched to a gene: 0. CDR3 nucleotides: TGTGCCAGCTCAGGGACAGAAGAGACCCAGTACTTC. Translating it yields CASSGTEETQYF.

V usage is TRBV27 and J usage is TRBJ1-1; the match to TRBD1 covers 8 bases. Per the germline V gene, CDR1 is MNHEY and CDR2 is SMNVEV (reference sequence). The CDR3 is 19 residues long. V was pared by 4 bases and J by 0 bases, with 16 bases of the junction left unmatched. Written as DNA, the CDR3 is TGTGCCAGCAGTTCGGGGTTGAGACAGGGGTATAACATGAACACTGAAGCTTTCTTT. Translated: CASSSGLRQGYNMNTEAFF.

Points on this clone: The junction does not match germline at one end; this may be a read error. The V call is TRBV28, the J call TRBJ2-1; 9 bases are a match to TRBD2. Germline loops: CDR1 MDHEN, CDR2 SYDVKM. This CDR3 contains 12 residues. CDR3 protein: CASSPAGGTFIF. The CDR3 DNA follows: TGTGCCAGCTCCCCAGCGGGGGGCACCTTTATCTTC.

The rearrangement uses TRBV6-5 and TRBJ2-3, with 13 bases matching TRBD2. The CDR3 sequence is 15 residues long. J gave up 4 bases and V 6 bases, and 4 bases lay outside the gene matches. Germline CDR1 is MNHEY and CDR2 is SVGAGI. The CDR3 coding sequence is TGTGCCAGCAGCATACTAGCGGGGGGGGCAGATACGCAGTATTTT. Amino acids: CASSILAGGADTQYF.

The chain employs TRBV6-6 and TRBJ1-5; TRBD1 matches at 8 bases. The CDR3 is 16 residues long. Germline V gene data show CDR1 as MNHNY and CDR2 as SVGAGI (reference sequence). V lost 0 bases and J lost 6; bases outside the gene matches: 7. CDR3 DNA sequence: TGTGCCAGCAGTTACTCGAGGCAGGGGGCTAGTCAGCCCCAGCATTTT. It encodes CASSYSRQGASQPQHF.

This rearrangement joins TRBV5-4 to TRBJ2-3; 11 bases align to TRBD2. This CDR3 spans 14 amino acids. Trimming removed 4 bases from V and 5 bases from J; junction bases left unmatched: 3. The germline V gene encodes CDR1 SGHNT and CDR2 YYREEE (reference sequence). The CDR3 is CASSAGLAGDTQYF. The CDR3 DNA follows: TGTGCCAGCAGCGCTGGACTAGCGGGAGATACGCAGTATTTT.

The chain recombines TRBV2 with TRBJ1-6, with D maybe TRBD1 (6 bases). With 4 bases removed from V and 9 bases from J, the gap between germline ends came to 16 bases. The germline V gene encodes CDR1 SNHLY and CDR2 FYNNEI. CDR3 size: 15 residues. The CDR3 nucleotides are TGTGCCAGCAGTGTGGATCCGGACAGATTTTCACCCCTCCACTTT. Protein: CASSVDPDRFSPLHF. The full variable domain, rest sourced from reference TRBV2 and TRBJ1-6, is EPEVTQTPSHQVTQMGQEVILRCVPISNHLYFYWYRQILGQKVEFLVSFYNNEISEKSEIFDDQFSVERPDGSNFTLKIRSTKLEDSAMYFCASSVDPDRFSPLHFGNGTRLTVT.

V is TRBV25-1 and J is TRBJ2-7; 7 bases match TRBD1. Germline V lookup: CDR1 MGHDK, CDR2 SYGVNS. The CDR3 contains 18 residues. After removal of 2 bases from V and 6 bases from J, the junction contained 19 bases not matched to a gene. CDR3 protein: CASSEPNLPRTGLVEQYV. DNA for the CDR3: TGTGCCAGCAGTGAACCTAATCTTCCCAGGACAGGTTTGGTCGAGCAGTACGTC.

The CDR3 nucleotides are TGTGCCAGCAGTTACTGGCCGGGTCCTTCTGGGGCCAACGTCCTGACTTTC. This translates into CASSYWPGPSGANVLTF. The J gene is TRBJ2-6, the V gene TRBV6-2 or TRBV6-3, with unresolved D. CDR1 is MNHEY, CDR2 SVGEGT, per germline. The germline V and J ends were trimmed by 1 base and 1 base, with 11 bases remaining between them. CDR3 length: 17 residues.

The chain has TRBV6-1 and TRBJ2-7; TRBD1 matches at 11 bases. Germline V lookup: CDR1 MNHNS, CDR2 SASEGT. The CDR3 is 14 amino acids. Unmatched junction bases numbered 4, after V lost 1 base and J lost 8 bases. The CDR3 coding sequence is TGTGCCAGCAGTGAAGGGACAGGGGGCGCCCAGCAGTACTTC. Translated, it gives CASSEGTGGAQQYF.

The chain combines TRBV30 with TRBJ2-1; weak D call: TRBD2 (6 bases). CDR1 is GTSNPN and CDR2 is SVGIG in the germline V gene (reference sequence). The V and J ends lost 6 bases and 4 bases respectively, with 7 bases between them. This CDR3 comprises 11 residues. The CDR3 loop is CACREYNEQFF. CDR3 DNA sequence: TGTGCCTGCCGGGAGTACAATGAGCAGTTCTTC.

This clone was recorded only once. The chain recombines TRBV19 with TRBJ2-7; TRBD2 might be the D (6 bases). V was shortened by 6 bases and J by 6 bases, with 12 bases between the two germline ends. The CDR3 sequence is 12 residues long. Germline-derived CDR1 and CDR2 are LNHDA and SQIVND (reference sequence). CDR3 residues: CASSPAGTEQYF. In DNA, the CDR3 is TGTGCCAGTAGCCCGGCGGGGACCGAGCAGTACTTC. Complete variable domain (other parts from reference TRBV19 and TRBJ2-7): DGGITQSPKYLFRKEGQNVTLSCEQNLNHDAMYWYRQDPGQGLRLIYYSQIVNDFQKGDIAEGYSVSREKKESFPLTVTSAQKNPTAFYLCASSPAGTEQYFGPGTRLTVT.

V gene TRBV13 combines with J gene TRBJ1-3; tentative D call: TRBD1 (6 bases). Germline CDR1 reads PRHDT; CDR2 reads FYEKMQ (reference sequence). Between the trimmed V and J ends, which lost 5 bases and 0 bases, there was a span of 11 bases. This CDR3 is built from 15 residues. The CDR3 here is CASSPGQTSGNTIYF. The CDR3 DNA follows: TGTGCCAGCAGCCCAGGACAGACCTCTGGAAACACCATATATTTT.

In DNA, the CDR3 is TGTGCCAGCAGCCAGGGAACCCGACTAGCGGGAAACAACAATGAGCAGTTCTTC. Its protein is CASSQGTRLAGNNNEQFF. The chain combines TRBV13 with TRBJ2-1, with 11 bases identical to TRBD2. Germline V lookup: CDR1 PRHDT, CDR2 FYEKMQ (reference sequence). V was clipped by 5 bases and J by 5 bases; unmatched bases: 14. This CDR3 region has 18 residues.